Following are 16 T cell receptor beta chains from one sample sequenced in a study of a mutant IDH1 vaccine in newly diagnosed glioma. The repertoire was sequenced with immunoSEQ multiplex PCR; TCRdb's copy has only in-frame clones and lacks some. The sample carries 35,000 to 50,000 clones, 92% recorded once. The antigens these receptors bind are not known. Described time point: week 35, safety follow-up. Alongside topical imiquimod, each dose of vaccine comprised 300 ug of mutant IDH1 20-mer peptide. Sequenced material: PBMCs, taken from a glioma patient whose treatment included an IDH1 peptide vaccine. Every receptor here comes from a man aged 50-59 years with glioma.

The chain recombines TRBV6-1 with TRBJ2-2, with TRBD1 as a possible D gene (5 bases). Deletions cut 8 bases from V and 7 bases from J, with 11 bases between. The CDR3 length is 12 residues. CDR1 and CDR2 from the germline V gene are MNHNS and SASEGT. In DNA, the CDR3 is TGTGCCAGCTGGACACGGAACGGGGAGCTGTTTTTT. This sequence encodes CASWTRNGELFF.

This chain links TRBV5-4 with TRBJ2-2; tentatively, D is TRBD1 (6 bases). Trimming shortened V by 1 base and J by 3 bases, and 16 bases separated the two germline ends. The CDR3 covers 17 residues. Germline V CDR1 and CDR2: SGHNT, YYREEE (reference sequence). The DNA of the CDR3 is TGTGCCAGCAGCTTGACACTGGGGGCTTTGGACACCGGGGAGCTGTTTTTT. It specifies CASSLTLGALDTGELFF.

This chain links TRBV18 with TRBJ2-2, with TRBD2 as a possible D gene (6 bases). Germline CDR1 and CDR2: KGHSH and LQKENI. The V end was cut by 3 bases, the J end by 4 bases, with 18 bases between. The CDR3 is made up of 17 amino acids. This chain's CDR3 is CASSPPGTPTGTGELFF. In DNA, the CDR3 is TGTGCCAGCTCACCTCCCGGGACTCCCACCGGCACCGGGGAGCTGTTTTTT.

This chain uses TRBV28 with TRBJ1-1; unclear D gene. There are 12 residues in the CDR3. Germline V gene lookup returns CDR1 MDHEN and CDR2 SYDVKM. V was shortened by 5 bases and J by 0 bases, with 4 bases between the two germline ends. CDR3 in DNA: TGTGCCAGCAGTCTGGTGAACACTGAAGCTTTCTTT. This translates into CASSLVNTEAFF. The complete variable domain, with remaining parts taken from reference TRBV28 and TRBJ1-1, reads DVKVTQSSRYLVKRTGEKVFLECVQDMDHENMFWYRQDPGLGLRLIYFSYDVKMKEKGDIPEGYSVSREKKERFSLILESASTNQTSMYLCASSLVNTEAFFGQGTRLTVV.

The CDR3 nucleotides read TGTGCCAGCTGGGGACAGGGGGCTGTGTTGGTAGGCAACGTACGGACAGATACGCAGTATTTT. This encodes CASWGQGAVLVGNVRTDTQYF. J is TRBJ2-3 and V is TRBV2; TRBD1 agrees at 12 bases. Germline V CDR1 and CDR2: SNHLY, FYNNEI. This CDR3 spans 21 amino acids. V was pared by 8 bases and J by 3 bases, with 24 bases of the junction left unmatched.

V and J are TRBV5-6 and TRBJ2-1; unclear D gene. Trimming took off 2 bases at V and 6 bases at J, with 12 bases between the two ends. The CDR3 is made up of 14 amino acids. CDR1 and CDR2 from the germline V gene are SGHDT and YYEEEE. CDR3 sequence (DNA): TGTGCCAGCAGCTTCAGCTTGGAAACCAATGAGCAGTTCTTC. Translated, it gives CASSFSLETNEQFF.

For the CDR3, the DNA is TGTGCCAGCAGTGAAGCGTACACTGAAGCTTTCTTT. Translation: CASSEAYTEAFF. The chain has TRBV2 and TRBJ1-1; unclear D gene. Trimming stripped 0 bases from V and 3 bases from J, with 2 bases between. In germline, CDR1 is SNHLY, CDR2 FYNNEI. The CDR3 covers 12 residues.

The rearrangement joins TRBV28 to TRBJ2-1; 10 bases agree with TRBD1. Germline V gene sequence: CDR1 MDHEN, CDR2 SYDVKM. J lost 9 bases, V lost 6 bases, and 11 bases had no gene match. The CDR3 totals 15 residues. The CDR3, as DNA: TGTGCCAGCAGGTCGGGGGACAGGGGTCCTAGTGAGCAGTTCTTC. Its translation is CASRSGDRGPSEQFF.

The V and J genes are TRBV7-3 and TRBJ2-1; TRBD1 agrees at 9 bases. The CDR3 covers 15 residues. The J segment lost 6 bases and the V segment lost 5 bases, leaving 8 bases of the junction unmatched. Germline loops: CDR1 SGHTA, CDR2 FQGTGA. CDR3 bases: TGTGCCAGCAGCATCGGGACAGGGCTCCTCAATGAGCAGTTCTTC. Encoded protein: CASSIGTGLLNEQFF.

The CDR3 DNA is TGTGCCAGTAGTAGGTCCTCCGCGGGGGGGTCCAACAATGAGCAGTTCTTC. As protein: CASSRSSAGGSNNEQFF. The chain couples TRBV19 to TRBJ2-1; 9 bases map to TRBD2. The CDR3 contains 17 residues. From germline, CDR1 is LNHDA and CDR2 SQIVND (reference sequence). The V gene end was trimmed by 4 bases and the J gene end by 5 bases; junction bases not matched to a gene: 12.

The chain recombines TRBV5-4 with TRBJ1-3; tentative D call: TRBD1 (5 bases). The CDR3 is made up of 14 amino acids. Looked up from germline, CDR1 is SGHNT and CDR2 is YYREEE (reference sequence). Trimming shortened V by 2 bases and J by 4 bases, and 10 bases separated the two germline ends. The chain's CDR3 is CASSFDGGGNTIYF. The CDR3 DNA sequence: TGTGCCAGCAGCTTTGATGGGGGGGGAAACACCATATATTTT. The whole variable domain, remainder taken from reference TRBV5-4 and TRBJ1-3, is ETGVTQSPTHLIKTRGQQVTLRCSSQSGHNTVSWYQQALGQGPQFIFQYYREEENGRGNFPPRFSGLQFPNYSSELNVNALELDDSALYLCASSFDGGGNTIYFGEGSWLTVV.

V is TRBV30 and J is TRBJ2-3; no reliable D call. The CDR3 totals 10 residues. V lost 5 bases and J 5 bases, leaving 5 bases between the germline ends. Per germline, CDR1 GTSNPN and CDR2 SVGIG (reference sequence). Here the CDR3 DNA reads TGTGCCTGGTCAGTAGATACGCAGTATTTT. Its protein is CAWSVDTQYF.

The chain couples TRBV9 to TRBJ1-2, with D unresolved. CDR1 and CDR2 from the germline V gene are SGDLS and YYNGEE. The ends were cut back, 5 bases at V and 6 bases at J, with 14 bases in the middle. The CDR3 totals 13 residues. This chain's CDR3 is CASRASDRNGYTF. In DNA, the CDR3 is TGTGCCAGCAGAGCCTCGGACCGGAATGGCTACACCTTC. The whole variable domain, remainder taken from reference TRBV9 and TRBJ1-2, is DSGVTQTPKHLITATGQRVTLRCSPRSGDLSVYWYQQSLDQGLQFLIQYYNGEERAKGNILERFSAQQFPDLHSELNLSSLELGDSALYFCASRASDRNGYTFGSGTRLTVV.

This CDR3 reads CASSQRQDSRAFF. The CDR3 coding sequence is TGCGCCAGCAGCCAAAGACAGGATTCTCGGGCTTTCTTT. The chain uses TRBV4-1 and TRBJ1-1; a weak D match, TRBD1 (6 bases). The V and J ends lost 2 bases and 11 bases respectively, with 15 bases between them. The CDR3 length is 13 residues. The V gene's germline CDR1 is MGHRA and CDR2 YSYEKL.

V gene TRBV27 combines with J gene TRBJ1-6; 8 bases line up with TRBD1. V trimming: 7 bases; J trimming: 10 bases; junction bases outside the gene matches: 9. Germline V gene data show CDR1 as MNHEY and CDR2 as SMNVEV (reference sequence). The CDR3 runs to 14 residues. CDR3 DNA sequence: TGTGCCAGCACTCCGGGACAGGCCGGCTCACCCCTCCACTTT. Protein: CASTPGQAGSPLHF.

V and J are TRBV6-5 and TRBJ2-3; D remains ambiguous. The CDR3 covers 14 residues. Germline CDR1 and CDR2: MNHEY and SVGAGI. V lost 6 bases, J lost 1 base, and 11 bases lay in between. This CDR3 is CASRPWFGTDTQYF. For the CDR3, the DNA is TGTGCCAGCAGGCCTTGGTTCGGCACAGATACGCAGTATTTT.